Listed here are 32 T cell receptor beta chains from one sample, sequenced in a study of radiation and T cells in renal cell carcinoma. Here immunoSEQ multiplex PCR was the method, and the copy in TCRdb shows in-frame clones only, minus some. The sample contains about 13,000 clones, 30% to 40% of which appear only once. As to treatment: 15 Gy SBRT to primary tumor, nephrectomy 4 weeks later. Source: tumor tissue, taken from a patient whose treatment included radiotherapy and nephrectomy. The receptors here all came from a man in his sixties with renal cell carcinoma.

This clone was seen only a few times. As DNA, the CDR3 is TGTGCCAGCAGCGTAATGACTAGCGGGTCCACAGATACGCAGTATTTT. Protein sequence: CASSVMTSGSTDTQYF. The chain carries TRBV9 and TRBJ2-3; 10 bases fit TRBD2. Losses at the gene ends were 1 base for V and 2 bases for J; bases not matched to a gene: 4. The CDR3 covers 16 residues. Germline lookup yields CDR1 SGDLS and CDR2 YYNGEE.

V gene TRBV2 combines with J gene TRBJ2-7; D might be TRBD2 (5 bases). The CDR3 runs 13 residues. The V and J ends lost 6 bases and 1 base respectively, with 10 bases between them. From germline, CDR1 is SNHLY and CDR2 FYNNEI. In DNA, the CDR3 is TGTGCCAGCAGGGACTGGCATTCCTACGAGCAGTACTTC. Protein: CASRDWHSYEQYF.

This clone is labeled as medium-sized. The chain recombines TRBV6-6 with TRBJ2-3; 11 bases line up with TRBD2. This CDR3 has 15 amino acids. Germline lookup yields CDR1 MNHNY and CDR2 SVGAGI (reference sequence). J was trimmed by 2 bases and V by 7 bases; bases with no gene match: 5. The CDR3 DNA reads TGTGCCAGCAAAAGACTAGCGGGATCCACAGATACGCAGTATTTT. Translation gives CASKRLAGSTDTQYF.

This clone occurred a few times. J is TRBJ2-2 and V is TRBV7-9, with D possibly being TRBD2 (6 bases). Germline lookup yields CDR1 SEHNR and CDR2 FQNEAQ (reference sequence). The CDR3 contains 15 residues. With 5 bases removed from V and 4 bases from J, the gap between germline ends came to 14 bases. CDR3 region: CASSRRDSSTGELFF. CDR3 in DNA: TGTGCCAGCAGCCGGCGGGACTCTAGCACCGGGGAGCTGTTTTTT.

The CDR3 loop is CASSLPAGGFYNEQFF. The CDR3 DNA reads as TGTGCCAGCAGCTTGCCCGCAGGGGGCTTTTACAATGAGCAGTTCTTC. V and J are TRBV5-6 and TRBJ2-1, with 8 bases identical to TRBD1. The CDR3 sequence is 16 residues long. Unmatched junction bases numbered 7, after V lost 1 base and J lost 4 bases. Germline lookup yields CDR1 SGHDT and CDR2 YYEEEE.

This sequence joins TRBV6-5 and TRBJ1-2; tentative D call: TRBD1 (5 bases). The CDR3 consists of 15 residues. Between the trimmed V and J ends, which lost 7 bases and 6 bases, there was a span of 21 bases. Germline-derived CDR1 and CDR2 are MNHEY and SVGAGI. This CDR3 reads CASTVIPDSNHGYTF. The CDR3 DNA follows: TGTGCCAGCACCGTTATACCCGACAGCAACCATGGCTACACCTTC.

This chain's CDR3 is CASSLAGVATEAFF. The DNA of the CDR3 is TGTGCCAGCAGCTTAGCGGGAGTTGCCACTGAAGCTTTCTTT. V usage is TRBV13 and J usage is TRBJ1-1; D is uncertain. Germline V CDR1 and CDR2: PRHDT, FYEKMQ (reference sequence). The V gene lost 1 base and the J gene lost 4 bases, with 10 bases spanning the gap. The CDR3 has 14 residues. Filled out from reference TRBV13 and TRBJ1-1, the complete variable domain reads AAGVIQSPRHLIKEKRETATLKCYPIPRHDTVYWYQQGPGQDPQFLISFYEKMQSDKGSIPDRFSAQQFSDYHSELNMSSLELGDSALYFCASSLAGVATEAFFGQGTRLTVV.

The chain employs TRBV14 and TRBJ1-2; D may be TRBD1 (5 bases). The V and J ends lost 1 base and 9 bases respectively, with 18 bases between them. Germline V gives CDR1 SGHDN, CDR2 FVKESK. The CDR3 loop spans 15 amino acids. The CDR3 protein is CASSQGAGYEGSYTF. CDR3 DNA: TGTGCCAGCAGCCAAGGTGCAGGTTACGAGGGGAGCTACACCTTC.

This clone was counted between two and nine times. The chain couples TRBV6-1 to TRBJ2-5; TRBD2 is a possible D gene (5 bases). The CDR3 contains 14 residues. Trimming took off 2 bases at V and 5 bases at J, with 12 bases between the two ends. Germline V gives CDR1 MNHNS, CDR2 SASEGT. The CDR3 reads CASSEFKGVETQYF. As DNA, the CDR3 is TGTGCCAGCAGTGAATTTAAGGGAGTGGAGACCCAGTACTTC.

The chain joins TRBV5-1 to TRBJ2-1, with 14 bases identical to TRBD2. The junction had 5 bases not matched to a gene; V was cut back by 0 bases and J by 6 bases. In germline, CDR1 is SGHRS, CDR2 YFSETQ. This CDR3 comprises 17 residues. In DNA form, the CDR3 reads TGCGCCAGCAGCTTGGGGACTAGCGGGGGGCTGTCCAATGAGCAGTTCTTC. This codes for CASSLGTSGGLSNEQFF. The variable domain in full, completed from reference TRBV5-1 and TRBJ2-1, reads KAGVTQTPRYLIKTRGQQVTLSCSPISGHRSVSWYQQTPGQGLQFLFEYFSETQRNKGNFPGRFSGRQFSNSRSEMNVSTLELGDSALYLCASSLGTSGGLSNEQFFGPGTRLTVL.

This clone was recorded at least ten times. This chain connects TRBV9 to TRBJ2-6; no definite D call. Trimming took 0 bases from V and 1 from J, leaving 8 bases between them. Per germline, CDR1 SGDLS and CDR2 YYNGEE. The CDR3 extends over 16 amino acids. The CDR3 DNA follows: TGTGCCAGCAGCGTAGATTCGGGTTCTGGGGCCAACGTCCTGACTTTC. This translates into CASSVDSGSGANVLTF.

This clone was seen once. This chain links TRBV5-1 with TRBJ1-4, with TRBD1 matching over 10 bases. The germline gives CDR1 SGHRS, CDR2 YFSETQ. The CDR3 is 16 amino acids. Germline trimming cut 4 bases from V and 7 bases from J; bases unmatched to any gene: 10. The CDR3 DNA reads TGCGCCAGCAGCCCCGGACAGGGGGGCCTTGTTGAAAAACTGTTTTTT. It yields the protein CASSPGQGGLVEKLFF. Filled out from reference TRBV5-1 and TRBJ1-4, the complete variable domain reads KAGVTQTPRYLIKTRGQQVTLSCSPISGHRSVSWYQQTPGQGLQFLFEYFSETQRNKGNFPGRFSGRQFSNSRSEMNVSTLELGDSALYLCASSPGQGGLVEKLFFGSGTQLSVL.

This clone was counted only a few times. The chain is built from TRBV7-2 and TRBJ2-7; no clear D gene. This CDR3 is built from 12 residues. The germline gives CDR1 SGHTA, CDR2 FQGNSA. V dropped 5 bases and J dropped 1 base, with 6 bases sitting between them. The CDR3 sequence: CASSVGSYEQYF. CDR3 nucleotide sequence: TGTGCCAGCAGCGTAGGGTCCTACGAGCAGTACTTC.

This chain joins TRBV6-5 and TRBJ1-1, with 11 bases matching TRBD1. V gave up 4 bases and J gave up 11 bases; unmatched junction bases: 6. The CDR3 is made up of 13 amino acids. Per the germline V gene, CDR1 is MNHEY and CDR2 is SVGAGI. CDR3 sequence reads: CASSSGTGGSAFF. The CDR3, as DNA: TGTGCCAGCAGTTCCGGGACAGGGGGTTCGGCTTTCTTT.

This clone was seen more than once but under ten times. In DNA, the CDR3 is TGTGCCAGCAGCTCCGGACAGAACACTGAAGCTTTCTTT. This encodes CASSSGQNTEAFF. The V and J genes are TRBV5-6 and TRBJ1-1; a possible D gene is TRBD1 (5 bases). Trimming removed 3 bases at V and 1 base at J, with 7 bases between. The CDR3 runs 13 residues. CDR1 is SGHDT and CDR2 is YYEEEE in the germline V gene. The full variable domain, with the rest looked up from reference TRBV5-6 and TRBJ1-1, is DAGVTQSPTHLIKTRGQQVTLRCSPKSGHDTVSWYQQALGQGPQFIFQYYEEEERQRGNFPDRFSGHQFPNYSSELNVNALLLGDSALYLCASSSGQNTEAFFGQGTRLTVV.

In its sample, this clone was seen a few times. The genes are TRBV2 and TRBJ2-3; 8 nucleotides agree with TRBD1. The V segment lost 4 bases and the J segment 3 bases; nucleotides outside the gene matches: 0. Germline-derived CDR1 and CDR2 are SNHLY and FYNNEI. This CDR3 has 13 residues. For the CDR3, the DNA is TGTGCCAGCAGTGGACAGGGGACAGATACGCAGTATTTT. The encoded protein is CASSGQGTDTQYF. Based on the CDR3 plus reference TRBV2 and TRBJ2-3, the full variable domain is EPEVTQTPSHQVTQMGQEVILRCVPISNHLYFYWYRQILGQKVEFLVSFYNNEISEKSEIFDDQFSVERPDGSNFTLKIRSTKLEDSAMYFCASSGQGTDTQYFGPGTRLTVL.

J is TRBJ1-2 and V is TRBV15; 10 bases align to TRBD1. The CDR3 has 17 residues. V shed 1 base and J 5 bases; nucleotides not matched to a gene: 10. Germline V CDR1 and CDR2: LNHNV, YYDKDF (reference sequence). CDR3 DNA: TGTGCCACCAGCAGAGGCTTTTCGGGACAGGGGTATTATGGCTACACCTTC. As protein: CATSRGFSGQGYYGYTF.

This clone came up a few times. The chain has TRBV25-1 and TRBJ2-5; TRBD1 matches 8 bases. This CDR3 contains 14 residues. V was pared by 3 bases and J by 7 bases, with 7 bases of the junction left unmatched. Germline V lookup: CDR1 MGHDK, CDR2 SYGVNS. CDR3 residues: CASSEDRAPRTQYF. CDR3 sequence (DNA): TGTGCCAGCAGTGAGGACAGGGCACCTCGGACCCAGTACTTC.

J is TRBJ1-2 and V is TRBV4-1; D is perhaps TRBD1 (6 bases). CDR3 length equals 16 residues. Germline V lookup: CDR1 MGHRA, CDR2 YSYEKL. V lost 0 bases and J 4 bases, leaving 15 bases between the germline ends. Here the CDR3 reads CASSQDATGISYGYTF. The CDR3 DNA reads TGCGCCAGCAGCCAAGATGCGACAGGAATTTCCTATGGCTACACCTTC.

The rearrangement uses TRBV7-2 and TRBJ2-7, with TRBD2 matching over 8 bases. The trim removed 5 bases at V and 4 bases at J, leaving 10 bases unmatched. Germline CDR1 is SGHTA and CDR2 is FQGNSA. The CDR3 totals 15 residues. CDR3 sequence: CASSPVRGVPYEQYF. CDR3 sequence (DNA): TGTGCCAGCAGCCCAGTGCGGGGGGTCCCTTACGAGCAGTACTTC.

The V call is TRBV2, the J call TRBJ2-2; 9 bases fit TRBD1. Germline V CDR1 and CDR2: SNHLY, FYNNEI. The ends lost 8 bases at V and 6 bases at J; junction bases unmatched: 13. The CDR3 is made up of 16 amino acids. The CDR3 nucleotides are TGTGCCAGCGACATAACAGGGGGCGCTGGGGCCGGGGAGCTGTTTTTT. Its translation is CASDITGGAGAGELFF.

This clone was seen only a few times. The rearrangement joins TRBV9 to TRBJ1-1; maybe TRBD1 (6 bases). The germline V gene encodes CDR1 SGDLS and CDR2 YYNGEE. The germline V and J ends were trimmed by 3 bases and 3 bases, with 12 bases remaining between them. This CDR3 has 14 residues. CDR3 in amino acids: CASSAEAGDTEAFF. The DNA for the CDR3 is TGTGCCAGCAGCGCCGAGGCAGGGGACACTGAAGCTTTCTTT.

This clone occurred a few times. The chain has TRBV6-1 and TRBJ2-2; D uncertain. CDR1 and CDR2 from the germline V gene are MNHNS and SASEGT. V lost 4 bases to trimming and J lost 6 bases, with 9 bases between them. This CDR3 region has 13 residues. The CDR3 sequence is CASSALFPGELFF. DNA for the CDR3: TGTGCCAGCAGTGCACTCTTTCCCGGGGAGCTGTTTTTT.

The chain recombines TRBV6-6 with TRBJ1-2; no reliable D call. The germline V gene encodes CDR1 MNHNY and CDR2 SVGAGI (reference sequence). The CDR3 is made up of 14 amino acids. V was trimmed by 1 base and J by 8 bases, leaving 14 bases between them. Here the CDR3 reads CASSYLGPRPGYTF. The CDR3 DNA follows: TGTGCCAGCAGTTACTTAGGACCTAGACCGGGCTACACCTTC.

The chain joins TRBV4-1 to TRBJ1-6; D call uncertain. Per germline, CDR1 MGHRA and CDR2 YSYEKL. The CDR3 is 16 residues long. The V and J ends lost 0 bases and 0 bases respectively, with 6 bases between them. The CDR3 region is CASSQDPNSYNSPLHF. CDR3 nucleotides: TGCGCCAGCAGCCAAGATCCGAACTCCTATAATTCACCCCTCCACTTT.

Ten or more counts support this clone. The chain couples TRBV9 to TRBJ2-1; D is unclear. The CDR3 consists of 17 residues. Trimming shortened V by 0 bases and J by 8 bases, and 21 bases separated the two germline ends. CDR1 SGDLS and CDR2 YYNGEE come from the germline V gene. CDR3 region: CASSVEGRLIVGYEQFF. CDR3 DNA sequence: TGTGCCAGCAGCGTAGAAGGACGATTAATAGTCGGCTATGAGCAGTTCTTC.

This clone has just a few counts. CDR3 coding DNA: TGTGCCAGTAAGACAGGGGGCACAGATACGCAGTATTTT. Translation: CASKTGGTDTQYF. The chain employs TRBV19 and TRBJ2-3, with 8 bases fitting TRBD1. The CDR3 spans 13 residues. The ends lost 7 bases at V and 1 base at J; junction bases unmatched: 1. Germline V gene lookup returns CDR1 LNHDA and CDR2 SQIVND (reference sequence).

The genes are TRBV7-2 and TRBJ2-7, with 13 bases matching TRBD2. This CDR3 has 14 amino acids. The J segment lost 6 bases and the V segment lost 5 bases, leaving 4 bases of the junction unmatched. The V gene's germline CDR1 is SGHTA and CDR2 FQGNSA. The DNA of the CDR3 is TGTGCCAGCAGCCGGACTAGCGGGAGCCCCGAGCAGTACGTC. It specifies CASSRTSGSPEQYV.

Relative to its sample, this clone is medium-sized. V usage is TRBV9 and J usage is TRBJ1-1, with D perhaps matching TRBD1 (5 bases). Germline values: CDR1 SGDLS, CDR2 YYNGEE. The CDR3 runs to 15 residues. Trimming pared 3 bases from V and 1 base from J, leaving 13 bases between. The CDR3 is CASSGGMTANTEAFF. CDR3 DNA: TGTGCCAGCAGCGGTGGAATGACAGCGAACACTGAAGCTTTCTTT.

This clone was seen only a few times. The chain combines TRBV6-1 with TRBJ1-5, with D maybe TRBD1 (6 bases). Germline V gene data show CDR1 as MNHNS and CDR2 as SASEGT. The germline V and J ends were trimmed by 6 bases and 5 bases, with 11 bases remaining between them. This CDR3 spans 13 amino acids. The CDR3 sequence: CASSSTGYQPQHF. The CDR3 DNA is TGTGCCAGCAGCTCAACAGGGTATCAGCCCCAGCATTTT.

The rearrangement links TRBV29-1 to TRBJ2-7, with 10 bases identical to TRBD1. V shed 4 bases, J shed 8 bases, and the junction held 5 bases outside the gene matches. Germline loops: CDR1 SQVTM, CDR2 ANQGSEA. The CDR3 consists of 12 residues. CDR3 DNA sequence: TGCAGCGTTGGGGTGGGACAGGGGAAGCAGTACTTC. The encoded protein is CSVGVGQGKQYF.

CDR3 protein: CASSWDRGFEQFF. The CDR3 DNA is TGCGCCAGCAGCTGGGACCGCGGGTTTGAGCAGTTCTTC. The V call is TRBV5-1, the J call TRBJ2-1; D may correspond to TRBD1 or TRBD2 (5 bases each). CDR1 and CDR2 from the germline V gene are SGHRS and YFSETQ. The CDR3 runs to 13 residues. The V end was cut by 3 bases, the J end by 9 bases, with 13 bases between.